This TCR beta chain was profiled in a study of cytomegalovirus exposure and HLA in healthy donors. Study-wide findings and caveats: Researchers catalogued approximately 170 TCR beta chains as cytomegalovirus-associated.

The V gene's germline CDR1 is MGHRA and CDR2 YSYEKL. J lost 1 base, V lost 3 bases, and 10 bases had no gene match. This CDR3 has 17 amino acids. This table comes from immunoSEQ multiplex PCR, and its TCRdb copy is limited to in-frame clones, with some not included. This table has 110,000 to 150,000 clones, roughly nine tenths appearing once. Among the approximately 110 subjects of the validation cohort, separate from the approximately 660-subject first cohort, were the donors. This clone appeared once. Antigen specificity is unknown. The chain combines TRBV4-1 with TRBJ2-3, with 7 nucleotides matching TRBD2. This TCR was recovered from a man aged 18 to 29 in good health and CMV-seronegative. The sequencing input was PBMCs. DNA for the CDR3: TGCGCCAGCAGCCAGGGTATCTTTGCGGGGGGCACAGATACGCAGTATTTT. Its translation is CASSQGIFAGGTDTQYF.